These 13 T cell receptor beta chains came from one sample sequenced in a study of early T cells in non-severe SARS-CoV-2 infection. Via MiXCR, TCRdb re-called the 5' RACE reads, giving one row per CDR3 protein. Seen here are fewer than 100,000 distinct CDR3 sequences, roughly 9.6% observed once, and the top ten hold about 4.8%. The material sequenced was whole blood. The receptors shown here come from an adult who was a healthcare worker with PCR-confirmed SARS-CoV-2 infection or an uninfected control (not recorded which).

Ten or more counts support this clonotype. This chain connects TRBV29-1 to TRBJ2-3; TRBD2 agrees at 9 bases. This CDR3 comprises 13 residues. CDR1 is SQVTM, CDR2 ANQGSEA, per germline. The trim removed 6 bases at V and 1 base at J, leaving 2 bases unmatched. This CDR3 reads CSVGLAGTDTQYF. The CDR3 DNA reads TGCAGCGTGGGACTAGCCGGCACAGATACGCAGTATTTT.

The CDR3 DNA is TGTGCCAGCAGCTTAAGGGGCGGAGCGGGAGGAACAGATACGCAGTATTTT. Translated: CASSLRGGAGGTDTQYF. The chain joins TRBV7-3 to TRBJ2-3; 9 bases map to TRBD2. The CDR3 length is 17 residues. CDR1 and CDR2 from the germline V gene are SGHTA and FQGTGA. With 1 base clipped from V and 3 bases from J, the junction kept 8 bases outside the gene matches.

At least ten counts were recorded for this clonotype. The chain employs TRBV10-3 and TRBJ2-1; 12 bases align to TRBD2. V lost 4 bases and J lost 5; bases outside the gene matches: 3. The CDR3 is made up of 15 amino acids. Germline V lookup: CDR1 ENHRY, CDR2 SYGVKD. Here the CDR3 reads CAISVTSGRNNEQFF. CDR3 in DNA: TGTGCCATCAGTGTGACTAGCGGGAGAAACAATGAGCAGTTCTTC.

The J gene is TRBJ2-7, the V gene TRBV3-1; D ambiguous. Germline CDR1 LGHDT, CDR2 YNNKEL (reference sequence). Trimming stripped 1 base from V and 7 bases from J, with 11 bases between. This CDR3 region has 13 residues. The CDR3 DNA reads TGTGCCAGCAGCCAAGTGTGGAACGGGGAGCAGTACTTC. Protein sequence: CASSQVWNGEQYF.

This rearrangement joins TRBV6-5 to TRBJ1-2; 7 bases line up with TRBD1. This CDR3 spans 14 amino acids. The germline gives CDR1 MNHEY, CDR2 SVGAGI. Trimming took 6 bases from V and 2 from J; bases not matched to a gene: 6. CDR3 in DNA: TGTGCCAGCAGATACAGGGGACAGAACTATGGCTACACCTTC. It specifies CASRYRGQNYGYTF.

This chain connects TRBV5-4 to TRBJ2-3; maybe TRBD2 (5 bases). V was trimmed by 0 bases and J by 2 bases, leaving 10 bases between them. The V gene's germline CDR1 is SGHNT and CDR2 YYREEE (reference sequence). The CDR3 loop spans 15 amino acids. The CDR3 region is CASSLGSSFTDTQYF. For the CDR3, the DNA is TGTGCCAGCAGCTTGGGCTCTAGCTTCACAGATACGCAGTATTTT.

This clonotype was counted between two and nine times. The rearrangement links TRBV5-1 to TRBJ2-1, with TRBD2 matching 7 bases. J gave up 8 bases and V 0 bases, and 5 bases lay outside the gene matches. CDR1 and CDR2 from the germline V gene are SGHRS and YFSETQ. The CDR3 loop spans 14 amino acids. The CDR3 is CASSLGGSFYEQFF. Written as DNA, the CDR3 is TGCGCCAGCAGCTTGGGCGGGAGTTTCTATGAGCAGTTCTTC.

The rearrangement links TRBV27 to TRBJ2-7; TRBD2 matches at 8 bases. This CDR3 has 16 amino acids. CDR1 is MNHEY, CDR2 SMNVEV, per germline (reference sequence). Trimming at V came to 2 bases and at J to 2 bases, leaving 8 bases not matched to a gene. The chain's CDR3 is CASSLATAGGPYEQYF. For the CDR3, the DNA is TGTGCCAGCAGTTTAGCGACTGCGGGAGGCCCCTACGAGCAGTACTTC.

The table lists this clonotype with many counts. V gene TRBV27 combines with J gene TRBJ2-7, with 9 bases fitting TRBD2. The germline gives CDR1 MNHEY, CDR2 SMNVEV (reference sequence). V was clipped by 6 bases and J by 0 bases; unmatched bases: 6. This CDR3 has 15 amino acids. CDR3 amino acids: CASRRLAASSYEQYF. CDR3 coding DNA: TGTGCCAGCAGACGACTAGCGGCCAGCTCCTACGAGCAGTACTTC.

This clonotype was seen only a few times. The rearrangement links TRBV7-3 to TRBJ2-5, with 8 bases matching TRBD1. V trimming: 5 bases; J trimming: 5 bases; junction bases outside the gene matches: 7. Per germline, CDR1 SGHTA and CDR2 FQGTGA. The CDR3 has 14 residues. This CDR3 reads CASSPSDRVETQYF. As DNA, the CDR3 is TGTGCCAGCAGCCCTTCGGACAGGGTTGAGACCCAGTACTTC.

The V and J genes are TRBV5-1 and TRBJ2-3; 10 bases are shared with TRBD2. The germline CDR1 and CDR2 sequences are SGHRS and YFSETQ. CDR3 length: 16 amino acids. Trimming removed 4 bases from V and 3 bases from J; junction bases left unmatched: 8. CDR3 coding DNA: TGCGCCAGCAGCGGGAGCGGGAGGGCCACAACAGATACGCAGTATTTT. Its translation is CASSGSGRATTDTQYF.

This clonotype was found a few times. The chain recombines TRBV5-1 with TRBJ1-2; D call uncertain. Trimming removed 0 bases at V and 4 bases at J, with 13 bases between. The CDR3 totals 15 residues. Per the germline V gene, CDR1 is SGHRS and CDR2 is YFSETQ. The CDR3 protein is CASSLDSHSFYGYTF. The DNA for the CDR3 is TGCGCCAGCAGCTTGGACTCTCATTCCTTCTATGGCTACACCTTC.

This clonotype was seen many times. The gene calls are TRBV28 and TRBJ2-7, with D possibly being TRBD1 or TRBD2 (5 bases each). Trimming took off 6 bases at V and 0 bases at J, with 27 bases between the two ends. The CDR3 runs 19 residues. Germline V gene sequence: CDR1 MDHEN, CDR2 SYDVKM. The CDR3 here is CASSADSYSIASFSYEQYF. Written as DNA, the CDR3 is TGTGCCAGCAGCGCCGACAGTTACTCAATAGCGAGCTTCTCCTACGAGCAGTACTTC.